This TCR beta chain is drawn from a study of breast tumors, draining lymph nodes, adjacent tissues. General study findings and limits: Data fit most tumor T cells coming from lymph node, expanding in tumor. Tumor TCR diversity was below lymph nodes but above nontumor tissue. Tumor and nontumor repertoires were significantly more similar in luminal-like than in basal-like breast cancer.

Axillary draining lymph nodes of breast cancer patients supplied the node samples. One entry per CDR3 protein, called by TCRdb with MiXCR from the multiplex PCR reads. The table has about 230,000 distinct CDR3 sequences, about 30% seen once. The table lists this clonotype with a few counts. Its antigen is not known. Being one base from a much bigger clone, this may be a read error. This TCR was recovered from a female donor with breast cancer. Some clones in this sample may be carry-over from other donors' samples. The sample comprised axillary lymph node tissue.

The CDR3 nucleotides are TGCAGTGCCGCGACTTTAGGAGGTATCTACGAGCAGCACTTC. It specifies CSAATLGGIYEQHF. The chain uses TRBV20-1 and TRBJ2-7, with TRBD2 as a possible D gene (5 bases). Per germline, CDR1 DFQATT and CDR2 SNEGSKA (reference sequence). CDR3 size: 14 residues.